One and the same sample provided the 12 T cell receptor beta chains below, sequenced in a study of T cells in Graves' hyperthyroidism and ophthalmopathy. Authors of the study amplified TCR beta CDR3 regions from RNA transcripts. During a first-round RT-PCR of the TCR CDR3, the HTBI primer set was used. MiXCR was run by TCRdb on the multiplex PCR reads, yielding one entry per CDR3 protein. Here the sample spans approximately 590,000 distinct CDR3 sequences, 15% to 19% being singletons. The sequencing input was blood. Receptors were obtained from a woman in her 30s with Graves' hyperthyroidism.

The genes are TRBV7-9 and TRBJ2-5, with 7 nucleotides matching TRBD1. Per the germline V gene, CDR1 is SEHNR and CDR2 is FQNEAQ (reference sequence). V was pared by 4 bases and J by 4 bases, with 3 bases of the junction left unmatched. The CDR3 has 13 residues. CDR3 in DNA: TGTGCCAGCAGCTGGGGACAGTCAGAGACCCAGTACTTC. Residues: CASSWGQSETQYF.

This chain uses TRBV3-1 with TRBJ2-1; a possible D gene is TRBD1 (6 bases). Germline V gene lookup returns CDR1 LGHDT and CDR2 YNNKEL (reference sequence). Trimming shortened V by 4 bases and J by 0 bases, and 13 bases separated the two germline ends. The CDR3 loop spans 16 amino acids. The CDR3 spells CASSLGGGRSYNEQFF. The CDR3 DNA is TGTGCCAGCAGCCTTGGTGGGGGCCGCTCCTACAATGAGCAGTTCTTC.

This clonotype was seen ten or more times. The CDR3 sequence: CASSPQGAGRSEQYF. The CDR3 DNA sequence: TGTGCCAGCTCACCACAGGGGGCCGGGAGATCCGAGCAGTACTTC. This sequence joins TRBV18 and TRBJ2-7, with D perhaps TRBD1 (7 bases). The CDR3 spans 15 residues. Looked up from germline, CDR1 is KGHSH and CDR2 is LQKENI. Trimming pared 1 base from V and 6 bases from J, leaving 16 bases between.

This clonotype was seen ten or more times. The J gene is TRBJ1-2, the V gene TRBV30; 10 bases agree with TRBD1. Trimming removed 4 bases from V and 4 bases from J; junction bases left unmatched: 9. Germline CDR1 reads GTSNPN; CDR2 reads SVGIG (reference sequence). The CDR3 length is 15 residues. The DNA of the CDR3 is TGTGCCTGGACCATGGGACAGGGGTTTGTCTATGGCTACACCTTC. Its protein is CAWTMGQGFVYGYTF. Combining the CDR3 with reference TRBV30 and TRBJ1-2 gives the whole variable domain SQTIHQWPATLVQPVGSPLSLECTVEGTSNPNLYWYRQAAGRGLQLLFYSVGIGQISSEVPQNLSASRPQDRQFILSSKKLLLSDSGFYLCAWTMGQGFVYGYTFGSGTRLTVV.

The CDR3 is CASSLQLAGNNEQFF. The CDR3 DNA reads TGTGCCAGCAGCTTACAGCTAGCGGGGAACAATGAGCAGTTCTTC. V is TRBV7-7 and J is TRBJ2-1; 9 positions match TRBD2. Germline CDR1 SSHAT, CDR2 FNYEAQ (reference sequence). V gave up 2 bases and J gave up 5 bases; unmatched junction bases: 4. This CDR3 contains 15 residues.

This clonotype has at least ten counts. V gene TRBV11-2 combines with J gene TRBJ2-1; 7 bases are a match to TRBD2. CDR1 is SGHAT, CDR2 FQNNGV, per germline. This CDR3 has 16 amino acids. Unmatched junction bases numbered 8, after V lost 1 base and J lost 5 bases. CDR3 amino acids: CASSLGRGRANNEQFF. CDR3 DNA sequence: TGTGCCAGCAGCTTAGGTCGTGGGAGGGCAAACAATGAGCAGTTCTTC.

This clonotype was observed many times. The J gene is TRBJ2-1, the V gene TRBV20-1; 7 bases align to TRBD2. CDR1 and CDR2 (germline): DFQATT, SNEGSKA (reference sequence). CDR3 length: 18 residues. Trimming removed 1 base from V and 5 bases from J; junction bases left unmatched: 17. CDR3 sequence: CSARGGGRRFGDDNEQFF. In DNA form, the CDR3 reads TGCAGTGCTAGAGGTGGCGGGAGAAGGTTTGGGGACGACAATGAGCAGTTCTTC.

There are many counts of this clonotype. This sequence joins TRBV20-1 and TRBJ2-7; D is unresolved. The germline CDR1 and CDR2 sequences are DFQATT and SNEGSKA (reference sequence). V lost 3 bases and J 0 bases, leaving 9 bases between the germline ends. This CDR3 has 13 amino acids. CDR3 protein: CSASRRISYEQYF. CDR3 nucleotides: TGCAGTGCTAGTAGACGGATCTCCTACGAGCAGTACTTC.

This sequence joins TRBV2 and TRBJ1-1; D is undetermined. The CDR3 is 14 residues long. CDR1 is SNHLY, CDR2 FYNNEI, per germline. V lost 4 bases and J 2 bases, leaving 11 bases between the germline ends. The CDR3 region is CASSADSGNTEAFF. The CDR3 DNA reads TGTGCCAGCAGTGCGGACTCGGGTAACACTGAAGCTTTCTTT.

This clonotype was counted ten times or more. A junction end diverges from the germline sequence, so it may reflect a read error. The chain carries TRBV6-6 and TRBJ1-2; D is perhaps TRBD1 (5 bases). This CDR3 is 14 amino acids long. Germline V gene lookup returns CDR1 MNHNY and CDR2 SVGAGI (reference sequence). The CDR3 DNA reads as TGTGCCAGCAGTTACTCGGGGGTCAACTACGGCTACACCTTC. Its protein product is CASSYSGVNYGYTF.

This clonotype was counted at least ten times. The chain employs TRBV6-2 or TRBV6-3 and TRBJ1-1; D ambiguous. The CDR3 runs 14 residues. The V end lost 2 bases, the J end lost 6 bases, and 13 bases lay between the germline ends. Germline V gene sequence: CDR1 MNHEY, CDR2 SVGEGT. DNA of the CDR3: TGTGCCAGCAGTTACCTGGGCTGGTGGGCTGAAGCTTTCTTT. Its translation: CASSYLGWWAEAFF.

Many counts were recorded for this clonotype. The V call is TRBV12-3 or TRBV12-4, the J call TRBJ2-1; maybe TRBD2 (6 bases). This CDR3 contains 17 residues. Trimming shortened V by 6 bases and J by 0 bases, and 18 bases separated the two germline ends. The CDR3 here is CASSGGAGFNSYNEQFF. DNA of the CDR3: TGTGCCAGCAGCGGCGGGGCGGGCTTCAACTCCTACAATGAGCAGTTCTTC.